This T cell receptor (beta chain) was sequenced during a study of blood T cell repertoires in COVID-19 (dated by TCRdb to 2018 to 2020). With respect to the entire study: Collaborator samples came from the United States, Italy and Spain and covered acute and convalescent phases of COVID-19. The samples were drawn from two sources: the first 160 participants of the ongoing ImmuneRACE study, and fewer than 1,500 subjects contributed by 6 global collaborators. Subjects who had been exposed to COVID-19, were actively infected with it, or had recovered from it provided the deeply sampled blood TCRbeta repertoires that made up the dataset. HLA class I and class II types, where available, came from metadata supplied by the sample provider rather than from assay-based typing. The repertoires were released in a freely available public database meant as a resource for research on the immune response to SARS-CoV-2. The material from the prospective study consisted of cDNA or gDNA derived from T cells, B-cell-depleted T cells, or PBMCs. Nearly every sample came with metadata listing a de-identified subject ID, COVID-19 status, age in years and sex. The research as a whole found: Clinical and demographic metadata were provided uncurated, with the amount varying by source and participant.

The immunoSEQ Assay, a bias-controlled multiplex PCR, was used to amplify TCRbeta CDR3 regions from genomic DNA. The study's own analysis went as follows. Nucleated cell counts per sample were estimated from amplification of reference gene primers within the assay. Sequence reads were collapsed and filtered to measure the absolute abundance of every unique TCRbeta CDR3 rearrangement. Productive Simpson clonality was computed per sample as the square root of Simpson's diversity index over productive rearrangements. TCRdb took over this immuneACCESS table, retaining in-frame rearrangements with V and J assigned. Such tables are incomplete; in checked studies, under half of the missing clones stem from an unresolved V gene, and the remainder is unexplained. That table supplies the V and J calls and clone size; D and trimming were determined from the DNA. Here the sample has about 100,000 clones; approximately 80% occur a single time. The ten largest clones add up to about 4.3% of the sample.

About this clone itself: Its antigen is not yet known. Per-base quality was not reported, and no clone a single base away is much larger than it.

The germline V gene yields LGHNA for CDR1 and YSLEER for CDR2. The germline V and J ends show losses of 4 bases and 1 base respectively, and no gene match explains 11 bases of the junction. From its cysteine to its phenylalanine, the CDR3 spans 18 amino acids. Here the CDR3 DNA is all that survives: 54 bases in frame from base 1. Whole blood was collected in K2EDTA tubes by collaborating institutions according to the institutions' own protocols. For TCRbeta analysis, collaborators shipped samples in one of three forms: frozen whole blood, isolated PBMCs, or DNA extracted from either of those sample types.

This sequence originates from a man in his 70s with acute or convalescent COVID-19. Sequenced input: peripheral blood. The rearranged segments are TRBV4-3 and TRBJ2-1; a stretch of 9 junction bases matches TRBD1. The encoded CDR3 is CASSLIMTGGSSYNEQFF. The nucleotide sequence reads as follows: TGCGCCAGCAGCCTAATAATGACAGGGGGGAGTTCCTACAATGAGCAGTTCTTC.